This is a list of T cell receptor beta chains from one sample in a study of shared clonotypes between healthy human individuals. The assay was immunoSEQ multiplex PCR, and TCRdb's table has in-frame clones only and misses some. The sample records 2,100,000 or so clones, about 94% being singletons. Material: naive CD4+ T cells sorted from blood. The receptors shown here come from a man aged 18 to 35 in good health. CDR3s include the opening cysteine and the closing phenylalanine or tryptophan. D genes are given only for firm matches. The listing skips clone size in some rows; elsewhere it reads once, few, many or a size class.

clone size	D gene	V gene	J gene	CDR3 protein	CDR3 DNA
-	TRBD1	TRBV7-2	TRBJ2-2	CASTTGGPGELFF	TGTGCCAGCACGACAGGGGGACCCGGGGAGCTGTTTTTT
-	TRBD2	TRBV6-1	TRBJ2-4	CASRASGLIVQYF	TGTGCCAGCAGGGCCTCGGGACTAATCGTTCAGTACTTC
-	-	TRBV20-1	TRBJ2-7	CSARIGDEQYF	TGCAGTGCTAGGATAGGGGACGAGCAGTACTTC
-	TRBD1	TRBV28	TRBJ2-7	CASRAPGQRTYEQYF	TGTGCCAGCAGAGCACCGGGACAGCGAACCTACGAGCAGTACTTC
-	TRBD1	TRBV5-4	TRBJ1-2	CASSLGTGSPNYGYTF	TGTGCCAGCAGCTTGGGGACAGGGAGTCCTAACTATGGCTACACCTTC
-	TRBD1	TRBV2	TRBJ2-7	CASIGGDRASYEQYF	TGTGCCAGCATAGGGGGGGACAGGGCCTCCTACGAGCAGTACTTC
-	-	TRBV2	TRBJ1-5	CASVRAGNQPQHF	TGTGCCAGCGTCAGGGCGGGGAATCAGCCCCAGCATTTT
-	TRBD1	TRBV19	TRBJ1-5	CASSAGTGINQPQHF	TGTGCCAGTAGTGCAGGGACAGGGATAAATCAGCCCCAGCATTTT
-	-	TRBV19	TRBJ2-7	CASSIEAGAYEQYF	TGTGCCAGTAGTATCGAAGCGGGTGCCTACGAGCAGTACTTC
few	TRBD1	TRBV6-5	TRBJ1-1	CASSRGQSNTEAFF	TGTGCCAGCAGCCGGGGACAGTCGAACACTGAAGCTTTCTTT
-	-	TRBV5-1	TRBJ2-2	CASSHLASGWTGELFF	TGCGCCAGCAGCCATCTTGCCTCCGGGTGGACCGGGGAGCTGTTTTTT
-	TRBD1	TRBV10-3	TRBJ2-1	CATLTDRESYNEQFF	TGTGCCACCCTCACCGACAGGGAATCCTACAATGAGCAGTTCTTC
-	-	TRBV6-6	TRBJ2-7	CASRAQGRTYEQYF	TGTGCCAGCAGGGCCCAGGGTCGGACCTACGAGCAGTACTTC
-	TRBD2	TRBV29-1	TRBJ2-3	CSVDDLAGGADTQYF	TGCAGCGTTGACGATCTAGCGGGAGGGGCAGATACGCAGTATTTT
-	-	TRBV12-2	TRBJ1-1	CASRLKSRGNRRNTEAFF	TGTGCAAGTCGCTTAAAGTCCCGGGGGAACAGGCGGAACACTGAAGCTTTCTTT
-	TRBD2	TRBV7-8	TRBJ2-3	CASSSLSGSVPDTQYF	TGTGCCAGCAGCTCCTTAAGCGGGAGTGTCCCAGATACGCAGTATTTT
-	-	TRBV20-1	TRBJ2-2	CSATSTGELFF	TGCAGTGCCACCAGCACCGGGGAGCTGTTTTTT
-	-	TRBV6-1	TRBJ2-7	CASSERGYEQYF	TGTGCCAGCAGTGAACGGGGCTACGAGCAGTACTTC
-	-	TRBV28	TRBJ2-7	CASSSAEQYF	TGTGCCAGCAGTTCGGCTGAGCAGTACTTC
-	TRBD2	TRBV7-2	TRBJ2-7	CASNRLAGHEQYF	TGTGCCAGCAACCGACTAGCGGGGCACGAGCAGTACTTC
-	TRBD2	TRBV7-3	TRBJ2-3	CASSPRTSGGTDTQYF	TGTGCCAGCAGCCCCCGGACTAGCGGGGGCACAGATACGCAGTATTTT
once	-	TRBV6-5	TRBJ1-1	CASSYSTETEAFF	TGTGCCAGCAGTTACTCCACCGAAACTGAAGCTTTCTTT
-	TRBD1	TRBV7-8	TRBJ1-2	CASSLEGTGGSYGYTF	TGTGCCAGCAGCTTAGAAGGGACAGGGGGCTCCTATGGCTACACCTTC
-	-	TRBV6-1	TRBJ1-2	CASSEAGGANYGYTF	TGTGCCAGCAGTGAAGCGGGAGGGGCCAACTATGGCTACACCTTC
-	TRBD1	TRBV10-1	TRBJ2-3	CASSPGTGNTDTQYF	TGCGCCAGCAGTCCCGGGACAGGGAACACAGATACGCAGTATTTT
-	TRBD1	TRBV10-3	TRBJ2-3	CAISLLGQSTDTQYF	TGTGCCATCAGTCTTCTGGGACAGAGCACAGATACGCAGTATTTT
-	-	TRBV10-3	TRBJ1-3	CAISAAGGPGNTIYF	TGTGCCATCAGTGCCGCGGGGGGGCCGGGAAACACCATATATTTT
-	TRBD1	TRBV5-1	TRBJ1-1	CASSSPDRGHLNTEAFF	TGCGCCAGCAGCTCCCCTGACAGGGGACACCTGAACACTGAAGCTTTCTTT
-	TRBD1	TRBV28	TRBJ2-1	CASSLWGQGSGNEQFF	TGTGCCAGCAGTTTATGGGGACAGGGTTCAGGCAATGAGCAGTTCTTC
-	TRBD2	TRBV30	TRBJ2-5	CAWSIAGGGETQYF	TGTGCCTGGAGTATAGCGGGAGGTGGGGAGACCCAGTACTTC
-	TRBD2	TRBV30	TRBJ2-5	CAWTSGSLAQYF	TGTGCCTGGACTAGCGGGTCCTTGGCCCAGTACTTC
once	TRBD2	TRBV25-1	TRBJ2-7	CASSHGAGLYEQYF	TGTGCCAGCAGTCATGGAGCGGGACTCTACGAGCAGTACTTC
-	TRBD2	TRBV15	TRBJ2-5	CATSLSGGETQYF	TGTGCCACCAGTCTCAGCGGGGGAGAGACCCAGTACTTC
-	-	TRBV11-2	TRBJ2-3	CASSQPGREKSADTQYF	TGTGCCAGCAGTCAACCCGGCCGGGAGAAGTCGGCAGATACGCAGTATTTT
-	TRBD2	TRBV25-1	TRBJ2-1	CASRSSGGVLSYNEQFF	TGTGCCAGCAGGTCGAGCGGGGGGGTCCTCTCCTACAATGAGCAGTTCTTC
-	TRBD1	TRBV7-2	TRBJ1-4	CASSPSRAGGVEKLFF	TGTGCCAGCAGCCCATCTCGAGCAGGGGGAGTCGAAAAACTGTTTTTT
-	-	TRBV28	TRBJ1-1	CASCAPTLRTEAFF	TGTGCCAGCTGCGCCCCGACTCTGAGGACTGAAGCTTTCTTT
once	-	TRBV6-5	TRBJ2-5	CASSYTRAGGEETQYF	TGTGCCAGCAGTTACACCCGCGCCGGTGGGGAAGAGACCCAGTACTTC
-	-	TRBV11-2	TRBJ2-5	CASSFSGAVETQYF	TGTGCCAGCAGCTTTTCGGGGGCGGTGGAGACCCAGTACTTC
-	-	TRBV27	TRBJ1-5	CASASQRGTGNQPQHF	TGTGCCAGCGCATCACAGCGGGGTACTGGCAATCAGCCCCAGCATTTT
-	TRBD1	TRBV6-5	TRBJ2-7	CASSSGQVAGYEQYF	TGTGCCAGCAGTTCCGGACAGGTTGCGGGCTACGAGCAGTACTTC
-	TRBD2	TRBV4-1	TRBJ2-3	CASNLGGLAGFTDTQYF	TGCGCCAGCAACCTCGGCGGACTAGCGGGGTTCACAGATACGCAGTATTTT
-	-	TRBV6-4	TRBJ2-2	CASSDPPRTVSSGELFF	TGTGCCAGCAGTGACCCCCCCCGGACTGTTAGTTCCGGGGAGCTGTTTTTT
-	TRBD1	TRBV2	TRBJ1-1	CASKQGALNTEAFF	TGTGCCAGCAAACAGGGGGCTCTGAACACTGAAGCTTTCTTT
-	-	TRBV4-1	TRBJ2-5	CASSQAIGRETQYF	TGCGCCAGCAGCCAAGCGATAGGTCGGGAGACCCAGTACTTC
-	-	TRBV30	TRBJ2-1	CAWRNAGGNEQFF	TGTGCCTGGAGGAACGCAGGAGGCAATGAGCAGTTCTTC
-	TRBD1	TRBV6-6	TRBJ2-3	CASSRQGAGDTQYF	TGTGCCAGCAGTCGACAGGGGGCTGGAGATACGCAGTATTTT
-	-	TRBV28	TRBJ1-1	CATRERSTEAFF	TGTGCCACTCGGGAGAGGAGCACTGAAGCTTTCTTT
-	TRBD2	TRBV27	TRBJ2-5	CASHGGAKGETQYF	TGTGCCAGCCACGGGGGGGCGAAGGGGGAGACCCAGTACTTC
-	-	TRBV6-6	TRBJ1-5	CASSFPLSNQPQHF	TGTGCCAGCAGTTTCCCTTTGAGCAATCAGCCCCAGCATTTT